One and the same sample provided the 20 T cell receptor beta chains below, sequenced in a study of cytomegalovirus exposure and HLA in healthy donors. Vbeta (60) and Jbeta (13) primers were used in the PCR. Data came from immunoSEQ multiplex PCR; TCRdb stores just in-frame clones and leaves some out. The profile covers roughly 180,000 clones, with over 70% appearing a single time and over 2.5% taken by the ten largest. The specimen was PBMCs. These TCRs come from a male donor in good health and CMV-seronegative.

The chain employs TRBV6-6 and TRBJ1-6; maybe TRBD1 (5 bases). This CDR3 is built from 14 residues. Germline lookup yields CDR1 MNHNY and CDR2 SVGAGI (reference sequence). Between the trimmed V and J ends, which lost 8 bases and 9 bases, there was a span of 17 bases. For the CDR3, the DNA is TGTGCCAGCGAACCCAGGGTGCGGAGTTCACCCCTCCACTTT. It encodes CASEPRVRSSPLHF.

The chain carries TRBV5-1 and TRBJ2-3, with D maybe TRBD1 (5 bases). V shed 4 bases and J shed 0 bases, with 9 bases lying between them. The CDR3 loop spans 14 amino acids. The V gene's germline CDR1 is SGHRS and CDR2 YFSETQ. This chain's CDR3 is CASSTDTSTDTQYF. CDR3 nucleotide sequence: TGCGCCAGCAGCACGGACACCAGCACAGATACGCAGTATTTT.

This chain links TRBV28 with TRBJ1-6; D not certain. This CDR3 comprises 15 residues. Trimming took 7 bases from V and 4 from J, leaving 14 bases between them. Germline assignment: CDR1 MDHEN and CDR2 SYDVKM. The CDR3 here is CASTPSVGYNSPLHF. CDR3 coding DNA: TGTGCCAGCACCCCCTCAGTCGGGTATAATTCACCCCTCCACTTT.

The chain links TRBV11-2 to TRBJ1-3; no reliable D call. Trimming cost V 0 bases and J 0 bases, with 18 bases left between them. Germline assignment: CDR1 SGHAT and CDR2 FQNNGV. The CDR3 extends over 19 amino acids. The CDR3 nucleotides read TGTGCCAGCAGCTTAGATCCCGGTCGTGTCAGGTCCTCTGGAAACACCATATATTTT. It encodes CASSLDPGRVRSSGNTIYF.

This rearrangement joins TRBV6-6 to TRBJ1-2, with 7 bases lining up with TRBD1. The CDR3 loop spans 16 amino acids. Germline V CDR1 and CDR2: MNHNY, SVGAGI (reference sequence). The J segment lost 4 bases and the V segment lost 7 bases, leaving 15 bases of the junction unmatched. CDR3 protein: CASTERNTGTVYGYTF. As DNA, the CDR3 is TGTGCCAGCACCGAAAGGAATACGGGGACAGTCTATGGCTACACCTTC.

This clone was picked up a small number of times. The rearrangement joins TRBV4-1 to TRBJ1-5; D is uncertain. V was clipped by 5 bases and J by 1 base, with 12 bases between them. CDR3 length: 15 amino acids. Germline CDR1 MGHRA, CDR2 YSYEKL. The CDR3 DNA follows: TGCGCCAGCAGCTTTAACGAGGTGAGCAATCAGCCCCAGCATTTT. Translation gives CASSFNEVSNQPQHF.

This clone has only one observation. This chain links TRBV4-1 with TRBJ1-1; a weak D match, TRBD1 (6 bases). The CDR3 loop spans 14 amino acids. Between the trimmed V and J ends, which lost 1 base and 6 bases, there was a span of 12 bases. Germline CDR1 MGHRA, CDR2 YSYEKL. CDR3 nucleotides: TGCGCCAGCAGCCAAGTCGCAACAGGGCCTGAAGCTTTCTTT. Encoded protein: CASSQVATGPEAFF.

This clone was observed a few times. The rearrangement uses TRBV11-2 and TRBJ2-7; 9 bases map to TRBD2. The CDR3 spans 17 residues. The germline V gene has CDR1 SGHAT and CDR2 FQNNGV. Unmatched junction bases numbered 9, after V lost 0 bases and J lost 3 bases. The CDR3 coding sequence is TGTGCCAGCAGCTTAGATCCGTCGGCTAGCGGGATCTACGAGCAGTACTTC. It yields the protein CASSLDPSASGIYEQYF.

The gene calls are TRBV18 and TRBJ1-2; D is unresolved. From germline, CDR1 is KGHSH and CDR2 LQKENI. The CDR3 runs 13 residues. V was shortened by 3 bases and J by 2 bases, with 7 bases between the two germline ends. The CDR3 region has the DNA TGTGCCAGCTCACCGGGAGACAACTATGGCTACACCTTC. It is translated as CASSPGDNYGYTF.

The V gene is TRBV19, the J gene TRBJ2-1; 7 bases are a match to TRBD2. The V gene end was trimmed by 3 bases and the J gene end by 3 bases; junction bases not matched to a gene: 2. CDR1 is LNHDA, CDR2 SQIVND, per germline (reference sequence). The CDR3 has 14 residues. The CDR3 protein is CASSMVAGYNEQFF. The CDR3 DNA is TGTGCCAGTAGTATGGTAGCGGGCTACAATGAGCAGTTCTTC. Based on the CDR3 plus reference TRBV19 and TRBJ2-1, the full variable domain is DGGITQSPKYLFRKEGQNVTLSCEQNLNHDAMYWYRQDPGQGLRLIYYSQIVNDFQKGDIAEGYSVSREKKESFPLTVTSAQKNPTAFYLCASSMVAGYNEQFFGPGTRLTVL.

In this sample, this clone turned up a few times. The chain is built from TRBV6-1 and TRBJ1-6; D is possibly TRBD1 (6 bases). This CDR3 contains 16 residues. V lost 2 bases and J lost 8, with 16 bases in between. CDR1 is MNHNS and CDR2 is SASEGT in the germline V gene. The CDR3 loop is CASSEKGGWGYSPLHF. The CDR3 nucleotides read TGTGCCAGCAGTGAAAAGGGGGGGTGGGGGTATTCACCCCTCCACTTT.

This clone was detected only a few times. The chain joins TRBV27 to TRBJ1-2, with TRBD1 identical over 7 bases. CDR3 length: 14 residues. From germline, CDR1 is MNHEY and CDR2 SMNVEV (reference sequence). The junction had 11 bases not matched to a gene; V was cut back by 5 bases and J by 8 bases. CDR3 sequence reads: CASSQRQGSLGYTF. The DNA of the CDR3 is TGTGCCAGCAGTCAAAGACAGGGTAGCTTAGGCTACACCTTC.

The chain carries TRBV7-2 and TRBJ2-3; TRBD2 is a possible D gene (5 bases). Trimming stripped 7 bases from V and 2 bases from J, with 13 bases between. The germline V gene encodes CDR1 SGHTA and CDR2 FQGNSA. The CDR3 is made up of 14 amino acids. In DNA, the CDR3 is TGTGCCAGCACCCTGCGGGCGGTCACAGATACGCAGTATTTT. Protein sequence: CASTLRAVTDTQYF.

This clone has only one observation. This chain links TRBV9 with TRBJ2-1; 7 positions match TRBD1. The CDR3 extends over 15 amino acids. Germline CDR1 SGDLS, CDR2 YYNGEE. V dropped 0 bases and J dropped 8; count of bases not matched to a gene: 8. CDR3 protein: CASSVVGTEVDEQFF. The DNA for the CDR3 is TGTGCCAGCAGCGTAGTAGGGACAGAGGTCGATGAGCAGTTCTTC.

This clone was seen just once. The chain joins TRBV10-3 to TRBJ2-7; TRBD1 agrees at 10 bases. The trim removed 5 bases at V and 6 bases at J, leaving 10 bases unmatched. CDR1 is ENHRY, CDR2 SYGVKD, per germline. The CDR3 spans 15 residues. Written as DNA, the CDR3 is TGTGCCATCAGTCTCCGGGACAGGGGAGGACGCGAGCAGTACTTC. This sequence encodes CAISLRDRGGREQYF.

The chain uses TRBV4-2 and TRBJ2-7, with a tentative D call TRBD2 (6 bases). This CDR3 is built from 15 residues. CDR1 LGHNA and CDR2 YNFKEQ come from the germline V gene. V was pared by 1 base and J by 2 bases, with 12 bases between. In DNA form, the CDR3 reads TGTGCCAGCAGCCAAGCAACGGGAGTCACCTACGAGCAGTACTTC. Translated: CASSQATGVTYEQYF.

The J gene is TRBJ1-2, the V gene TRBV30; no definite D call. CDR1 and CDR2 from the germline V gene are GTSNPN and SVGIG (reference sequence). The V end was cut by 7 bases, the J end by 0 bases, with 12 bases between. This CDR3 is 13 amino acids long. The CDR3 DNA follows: TGTGCCTCCGAGAGCCTCCCTAACTATGGCTACACCTTC. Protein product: CASESLPNYGYTF.

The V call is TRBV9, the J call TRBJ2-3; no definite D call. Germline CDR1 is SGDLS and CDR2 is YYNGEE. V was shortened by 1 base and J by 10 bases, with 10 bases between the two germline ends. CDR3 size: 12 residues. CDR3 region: CASSVSLGAQYF. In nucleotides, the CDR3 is TGTGCCAGCAGCGTATCCCTCGGAGCGCAGTATTTT.

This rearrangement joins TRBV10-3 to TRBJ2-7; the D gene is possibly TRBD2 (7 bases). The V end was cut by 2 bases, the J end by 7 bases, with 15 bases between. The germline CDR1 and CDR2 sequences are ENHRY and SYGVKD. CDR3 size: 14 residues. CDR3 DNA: TGTGCCATCAGTGAGGAGGGGGGGGTGGAGGAGCAGTACTTC. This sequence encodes CAISEEGGVEEQYF.

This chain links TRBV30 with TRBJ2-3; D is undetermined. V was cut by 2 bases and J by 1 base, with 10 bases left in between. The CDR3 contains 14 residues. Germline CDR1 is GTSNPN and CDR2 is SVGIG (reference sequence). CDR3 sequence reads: CAWSPGHGTDTQYF. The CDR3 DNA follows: TGTGCCTGGAGTCCCGGTCACGGCACAGATACGCAGTATTTT.